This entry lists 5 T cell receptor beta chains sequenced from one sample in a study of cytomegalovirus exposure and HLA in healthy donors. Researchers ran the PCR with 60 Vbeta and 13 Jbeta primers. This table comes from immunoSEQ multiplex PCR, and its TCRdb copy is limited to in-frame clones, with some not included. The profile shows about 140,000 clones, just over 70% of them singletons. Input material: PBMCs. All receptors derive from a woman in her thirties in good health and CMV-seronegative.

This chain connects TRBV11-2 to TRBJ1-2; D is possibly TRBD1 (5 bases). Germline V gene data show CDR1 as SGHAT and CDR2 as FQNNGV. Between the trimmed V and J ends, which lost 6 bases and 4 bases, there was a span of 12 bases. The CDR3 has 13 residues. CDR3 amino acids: CASSPGTGYGYTF. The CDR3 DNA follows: TGTGCCAGCAGTCCCGGGACTGGCTATGGCTACACCTTC.

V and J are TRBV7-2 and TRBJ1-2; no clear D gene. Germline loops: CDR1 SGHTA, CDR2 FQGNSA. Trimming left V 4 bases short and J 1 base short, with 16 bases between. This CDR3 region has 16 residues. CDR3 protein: CASSSTGEEYNYGYTF. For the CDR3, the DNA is TGTGCCAGCAGCTCTACCGGCGAGGAGTATAACTATGGCTACACCTTC.

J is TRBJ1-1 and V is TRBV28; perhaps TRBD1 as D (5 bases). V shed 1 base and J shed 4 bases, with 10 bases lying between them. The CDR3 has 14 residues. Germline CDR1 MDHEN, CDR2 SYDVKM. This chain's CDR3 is CASSLLGGVTEAFF. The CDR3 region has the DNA TGTGCCAGCAGTTTATTGGGGGGGGTCACTGAAGCTTTCTTT.

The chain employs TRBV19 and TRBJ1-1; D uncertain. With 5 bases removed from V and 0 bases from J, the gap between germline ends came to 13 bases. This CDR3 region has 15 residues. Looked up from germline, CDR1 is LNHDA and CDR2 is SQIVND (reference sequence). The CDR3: CASSERLKVNTEAFF. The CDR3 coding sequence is TGTGCCAGTAGTGAAAGACTAAAGGTGAACACTGAAGCTTTCTTT.

The CDR3 coding sequence is TGTGCCAGCAGCTTAGAGGACAGTCCGGTGGGCTACACCTTC. This sequence encodes CASSLEDSPVGYTF. V usage is TRBV5-5 and J usage is TRBJ1-2, with D possibly matching TRBD1 (6 bases). This CDR3 is 14 amino acids long. V lost 2 bases, J lost 8 bases, and 16 bases lay in between. Per germline, CDR1 SGHKS and CDR2 YYEKEE (reference sequence).